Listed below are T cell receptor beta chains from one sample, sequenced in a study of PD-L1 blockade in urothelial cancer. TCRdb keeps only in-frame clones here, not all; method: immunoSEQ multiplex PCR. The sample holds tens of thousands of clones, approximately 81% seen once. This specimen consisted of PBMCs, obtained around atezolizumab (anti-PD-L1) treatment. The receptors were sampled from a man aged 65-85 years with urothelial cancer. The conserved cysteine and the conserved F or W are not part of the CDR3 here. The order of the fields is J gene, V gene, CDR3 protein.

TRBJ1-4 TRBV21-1 ASSSTGCSVVPTNEKLF
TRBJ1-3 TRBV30 AWTSGFGAIY
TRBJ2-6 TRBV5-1 ASSLVGLAGAGSGANVLT
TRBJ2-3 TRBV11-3 ASSLGLTSTDTQY
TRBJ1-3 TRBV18 ASSPPWGVGSGNTIY
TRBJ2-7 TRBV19 ASSPQMASGSYEQY
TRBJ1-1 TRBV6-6 ASSYKGQPNTEAF
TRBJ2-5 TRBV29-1 SVEGRGRWETQY
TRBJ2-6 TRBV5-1 ASSLAGAGANVLT
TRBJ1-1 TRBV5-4 ASSPRVLNTEAF
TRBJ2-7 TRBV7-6 ASSSRPDTREQY
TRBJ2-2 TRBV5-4 ASSSPDRAGELF
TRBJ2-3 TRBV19 ASSGGGTDTQY
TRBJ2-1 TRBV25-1 ASSERLAGGNEQF
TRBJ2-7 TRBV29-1 SVSITGAGGEQY
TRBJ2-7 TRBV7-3 ASSLKGLGASEQY
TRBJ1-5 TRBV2 ASSADRQAYQPQH
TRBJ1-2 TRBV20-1 SASQGGGYT
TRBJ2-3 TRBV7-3 ASRSPGATDTQY
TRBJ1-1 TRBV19 ASTSRGATEAF
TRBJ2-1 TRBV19 ASGQEVEQF
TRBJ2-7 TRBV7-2 ASSLASQGLLYEQY
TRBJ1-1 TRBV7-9 ASSLAPGHEAF
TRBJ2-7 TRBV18 ASSRGTGGGGEQY
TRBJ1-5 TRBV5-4 ASSLEDRGRIQPQH
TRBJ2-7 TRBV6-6 ASSYFTGSTSGEQY
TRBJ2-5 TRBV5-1 ASSLVTGQETQY
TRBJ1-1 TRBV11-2 ASSSGQFMNTEAF
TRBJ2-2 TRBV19 ASSPSPGQEATGELF
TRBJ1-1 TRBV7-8 ASSRLKQGMRAF
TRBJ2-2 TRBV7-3 ASSLRTSGRTGELF
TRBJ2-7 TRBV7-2 ASSRVAGNSYEQY
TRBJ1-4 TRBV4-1 ASSQGTGVGEKLF
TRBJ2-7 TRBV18 ASSPGAGGPKSYEQY
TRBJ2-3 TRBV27 ASIRGRGSDTQY
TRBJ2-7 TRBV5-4 ASSSGAGQGSYEQY
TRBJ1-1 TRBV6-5 ASSKGTRGTEAF
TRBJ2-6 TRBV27 ASSRTTGSGANVLT
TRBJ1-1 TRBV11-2 ASSSHSGGPNTEAF
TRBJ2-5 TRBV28 ASSLSNSGVETQY
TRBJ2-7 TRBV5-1 ASSLASSGSGSYEQY
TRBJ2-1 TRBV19 ASSIGQGSYNEQF
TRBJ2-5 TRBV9 ASSVLQGETQY
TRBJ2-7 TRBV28 ASSFVGLRVGYEQY
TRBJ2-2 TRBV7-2 ASSSRGGANTGELF
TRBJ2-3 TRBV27 ASSFSGTSNVAQY
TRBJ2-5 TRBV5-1 ASSLGTNQETQY
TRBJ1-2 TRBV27 ASSAGTGGHGYT